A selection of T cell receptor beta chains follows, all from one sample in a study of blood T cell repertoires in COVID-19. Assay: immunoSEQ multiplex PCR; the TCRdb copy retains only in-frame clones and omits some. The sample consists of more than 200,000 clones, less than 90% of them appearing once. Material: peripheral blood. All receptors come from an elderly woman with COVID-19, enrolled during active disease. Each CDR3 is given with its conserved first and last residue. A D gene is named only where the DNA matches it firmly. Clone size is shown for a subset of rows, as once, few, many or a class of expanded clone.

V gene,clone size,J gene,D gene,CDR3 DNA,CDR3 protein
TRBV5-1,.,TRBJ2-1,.,TGCGCCAGCAGCTTGGGAATTCAGAATGAGCAGTTCTTC,CASSLGIQNEQFF
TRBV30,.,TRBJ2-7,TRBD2,TGTGCCTGGAGCCGCGGGGGTACCCTTTACGAGCAGTACTTC,CAWSRGGTLYEQYF
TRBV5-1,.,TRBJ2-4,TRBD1,TGCGCCAGCAGCTTGTGGACCGACAGGGGAAGCATTCAGTACTTC,CASSLWTDRGSIQYF
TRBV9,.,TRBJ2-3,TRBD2,TGTGCCAGCAGCGTAGCTAGCGGGACCACAGATACGCAGTATTTT,CASSVASGTTDTQYF
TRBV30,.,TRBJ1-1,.,TGTGCCTGGAGAGACTCCCTTCTCACTGAAGCTTTCTTT,CAWRDSLLTEAFF
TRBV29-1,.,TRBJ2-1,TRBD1,TGCAGCGTCACTGTCGGGACAGGTTTAGGCAATGAGCAGTTCTTC,CSVTVGTGLGNEQFF
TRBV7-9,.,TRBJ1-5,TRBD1,TGTGCCAGCAGCTTGACGGGACAGGGAGATCAGCCCCAGCATTTT,CASSLTGQGDQPQHF
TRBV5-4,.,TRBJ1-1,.,TGTGCCAGCAGCTTTCGACAGAACACTGAAGCTTTCTTT,CASSFRQNTEAFF
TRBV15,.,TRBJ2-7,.,TGTGCCACCAGCAGGGGGGGTAGCTCCTACGAGCAGTACTTC,CATSRGGSSYEQYF
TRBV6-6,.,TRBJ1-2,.,TGTGCCAGCAGCCCCGACGGGGTCTATGGCTACACCTTC,CASSPDGVYGYTF
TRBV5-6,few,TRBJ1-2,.,TGTGCCAGCAGCTTGGAACAGCCCGCCTCGTACCTCTATGGCTACACCTTC,CASSLEQPASYLYGYTF
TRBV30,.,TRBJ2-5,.,TGTGCCTGGAGTGCTGAGGAGACCCAGTACTTC,CAWSAEETQYF
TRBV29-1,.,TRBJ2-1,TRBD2,TGCAGCGTTGAGAAGGGGTCCGGGGGGGCCCTTGAGCAGTTCTTC,CSVEKGSGGALEQFF
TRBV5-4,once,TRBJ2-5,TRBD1,TGTGCCAGCAGCTTAAGAGGAGAGGGACAGGGAAGAGAGACCCAGTACTTC,CASSLRGEGQGRETQYF
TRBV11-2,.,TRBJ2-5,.,TGTGCCAGCAGCTTAGGGCAGGTAGCGAACCAAGAGACCCAGTACTTC,CASSLGQVANQETQYF
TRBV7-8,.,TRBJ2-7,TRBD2,TGTGCCAGCAGCTTGACTAGCGGAAACTACGAGCAGTACTTC,CASSLTSGNYEQYF
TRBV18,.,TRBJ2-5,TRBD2,TGTGCCAGCTCACCATTCCTGACTAGCGGGGGTGAAGGTGAGACCCAGTACTTC,CASSPFLTSGGEGETQYF
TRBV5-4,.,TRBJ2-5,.,TGTGCCAGCAGCTTGGCCGGGGGAGAGACCCAGTACTTC,CASSLAGGETQYF